The entry below gives a single T cell receptor beta chain sequence along with its context. One junction end does not reproduce the germline sequence, and a read error may be involved. The data originate from a study of T-cell reconstitution after alpha-beta-depleted transplantation in children. Preparing the TCRbeta library involved the use of unique molecular identifiers. Each CDR3 protein is one row after TCRdb ran MiXCR on the PCR reads. The repertoire holds about 360,000 distinct CDR3 sequences, with 13% as singletons. Germline V gene lookup returns CDR1 SQVTM and CDR2 ANQGSEA. The CDR3 sequence is 12 residues long.

The sample consisted of PBMCs, taken from the stem cell graft. This chain uses TRBV29-1 with TRBJ2-1; 8 bases are a match to TRBD1. The TCR sequence derives from a human donor who donated a stem cell graft to a child with Fanconi anemia. The CDR3 sequence: CSVSHGTGPSVF. The CDR3 bases are TGCAGCGTTTCTCACGGGACAGGCCCCTCCGTCTTC.